The rows below give T cell receptor beta chains drawn from one sample of a study of blood T cell repertoires in COVID-19. Profiled with immunoSEQ multiplex PCR; TCRdb holds only in-frame clones, not every one. The data show 110,000 or so clones, with about 85% seen just once and approximately 1.5% held by the top ten. Material: peripheral blood. These receptors were taken from a man in his fifties with acute or convalescent COVID-19. The CDR3 runs from the conserved cysteine through the conserved F or W. A D gene is named only where the DNA matches it firmly. The size entry is marked missing in some rows and otherwise reads once, few, many or a size class.

CDR3 length	J gene	D gene	clone size	V gene	CDR3 protein	CDR3 DNA
14	TRBJ1-1	.	once	TRBV28	CASLRAPTGTEAFF	TGTGCCAGCCTCCGTGCCCCAACTGGCACTGAAGCTTTCTTT
15	TRBJ1-4	TRBD1	.	TRBV2	CASSARRGPNEKLFF	TGTGCCAGCAGCGCGCGCAGGGGGCCTAATGAAAAACTGTTTTTT
17	TRBJ1-2	TRBD1	.	TRBV28	CASSLADGGQGARGYTF	TGTGCCAGCAGTTTAGCCGATGGTGGGCAGGGGGCGCGAGGCTACACCTTC
14	TRBJ1-1	.	.	TRBV7-9	CASSLATGLTEAFF	TGTGCCAGCAGCTTAGCAACAGGATTAACTGAAGCTTTCTTT
15	TRBJ1-3	.	.	TRBV9	CASSVGGGSGNTIYF	TGTGCCAGCAGCGTAGGCGGTGGCTCTGGAAACACCATATATTTT
13	TRBJ2-7	.	.	TRBV9	CASSVEPSYEQYF	TGTGCCAGCAGCGTAGAACCTTCCTACGAGCAGTACTTC
16	TRBJ2-7	.	.	TRBV30	CAWSVWGRGTTYEQYF	TGTGCCTGGAGTGTTTGGGGTCGGGGTACCACCTACGAGCAGTACTTC
15	TRBJ2-2	TRBD2	.	TRBV11-3	CASSLAGGATGELFF	TGTGCCAGCAGCTTAGCGGGAGGAGCAACCGGGGAGCTGTTTTTT
14	TRBJ1-2	.	once	TRBV9	CASSPNRQGYGYTF	TGTGCCAGCAGCCCAAACCGGCAGGGCTATGGCTACACCTTC
16	TRBJ1-4	.	few	TRBV15	CATSRGGETANEKLFF	TGTGCCACCAGCAGAGGGGGGGAGACAGCTAATGAAAAACTGTTTTTT
14	TRBJ1-1	.	.	TRBV13	CASSLREGHTEAFF	TGTGCCAGCAGCCTCAGGGAAGGACACACTGAAGCTTTCTTT
15	TRBJ2-7	.	.	TRBV7-2	CASSLSYQGFYEQYF	TGTGCCAGCAGCTTATCTTACCAGGGGTTCTACGAGCAGTACTTC
16	TRBJ1-3	.	.	TRBV13	CASSFRTSPTGNTIYF	TGTGCCAGCAGCTTCAGGACAAGCCCTACTGGAAACACCATATATTTT
14	TRBJ1-2	.	few	TRBV9	CASSVNTGNYGYTF	TGTGCCAGCAGCGTTAACACAGGGAACTATGGCTACACCTTC
13	TRBJ1-2	.	few	TRBV9	CASSREVGGGYTF	TGTGCCAGCAGTCGTGAGGTGGGAGGTGGCTACACCTTC
16	TRBJ2-2	TRBD1	.	TRBV30	CAWRPKDRGRGGELFF	TGTGCCTGGAGACCTAAGGACAGGGGAAGGGGCGGGGAGCTGTTTTTT
15	TRBJ1-5	TRBD1	.	TRBV12-5	CASGRPGQGPQPQHF	TGTGCTAGTGGCCGCCCGGGACAGGGGCCTCAGCCCCAGCATTTT
15	TRBJ2-3	TRBD2	.	TRBV3-1/TRBV3-2	CASSQVAGSTDTQYF	TGTGCCAGCAGCCAAGTAGCGGGGAGCACAGATACGCAGTATTTT
14	TRBJ2-1	TRBD1	.	TRBV5-6	CASSLRDRGNEQFF	TGTGCCAGCAGCTTGAGGGACAGGGGGAATGAGCAGTTCTTC
13	TRBJ1-1	TRBD1	many	TRBV6-5	CASKQGATTEAFF	TGTGCCTCTAAACAGGGGGCGACCACTGAAGCTTTCTTT
15	TRBJ2-3	.	.	TRBV5-6	CASSLGGGKRDTQYF	TGTGCCAGCAGCTTGGGTGGCGGGAAGCGAGATACGCAGTATTTT
15	TRBJ1-6	.	.	TRBV5-4	CASSLMAGNNSPLHF	TGTGCCAGCAGCTTGATGGCAGGGAATAATTCACCCCTCCACTTT
16	TRBJ1-1	.	.	TRBV10-3	CAISEFSDSLITEAFF	TGTGCCATCAGTGAGTTTTCGGACAGTCTAATCACTGAAGCTTTCTTT
14	TRBJ1-2	.	once	TRBV6-5	CASSPGLSNYGYTF	TGTGCCAGCAGTCCAGGGCTATCTAACTATGGCTACACCTTC
15	TRBJ1-4	TRBD1	.	TRBV10-3	CAIRESEGASEKLFF	TGTGCCATCAGGGAATCCGAGGGGGCTAGTGAAAAACTGTTTTTT
15	TRBJ2-2	TRBD2	.	TRBV10-3	CAISEAGGNTGELFF	TGTGCCATCAGTGAGGCGGGGGGTAACACCGGGGAGCTGTTTTTT
15	TRBJ2-1	TRBD1	.	TRBV28	CASSRAGTGYNEQFF	TGTGCCAGCAGTCGCGCCGGGACAGGATACAATGAGCAGTTCTTC
15	TRBJ2-3	TRBD2	.	TRBV6-2/TRBV6-3	CASSYSAGGMDTQYF	TGTGCCAGCAGTTACTCGGCGGGGGGGATGGATACGCAGTATTTT
15	TRBJ2-3	.	.	TRBV5-4	CASSRPKQGTDTQYF	TGTGCCAGCAGCCGGCCTAAACAGGGCACAGATACGCAGTATTTT
15	TRBJ1-4	TRBD1	.	TRBV28	CATFRQGRVNEKLFF	TGTGCCACCTTCAGACAGGGGCGCGTTAATGAAAAACTGTTTTTT
16	TRBJ1-3	TRBD1	.	TRBV19	CASIPPSAGGGNTIYF	TGTGCCAGTATCCCACCGTCGGCAGGGGGAGGAAACACCATATATTTT
16	TRBJ2-3	TRBD2	once	TRBV7-3	CASSLGGGLGTDTQYF	TGTGCCAGCAGCTTAGGCGGGGGGTTAGGGACAGATACGCAGTATTTT
13	TRBJ1-4	.	few	TRBV6-6	CASSPQGAEKLFF	TGTGCCAGCAGCCCACAGGGAGCCGAAAAACTGTTTTTT
18	TRBJ1-1	.	.	TRBV11-2	CASSLRGPGQNRFTEAFF	TGTGCCAGCAGCTTAAGGGGCCCCGGACAGAATCGATTTACTGAAGCTTTCTTT
15	TRBJ1-5	.	.	TRBV11-1	CASSLDGEGYQPQHF	TGTGCCAGCAGCTTAGACGGGGAGGGTTATCAGCCCCAGCATTTT
14	TRBJ1-1	TRBD1	few	TRBV5-1	CASSLTGVRPEAFF	TGCGCCAGCAGCTTAACAGGGGTACGGCCTGAAGCTTTCTTT
14	TRBJ1-5	TRBD1	.	TRBV19	CASSVDRGAQPQHF	TGTGCCAGTAGTGTCGACAGGGGCGCTCAGCCCCAGCATTTT
14	TRBJ1-2	.	.	TRBV3-1/TRBV3-2	CASSEFGQGSGYTF	TGTGCCAGCAGTGAGTTTGGGCAGGGCTCTGGCTACACCTTC
14	TRBJ1-2	.	.	TRBV6-5	CASSYFRRDYGYTF	TGTGCCAGCAGTTACTTCCGGAGGGACTATGGCTACACCTTC
14	TRBJ1-2	.	.	TRBV2	CASSVQLPNYGYTF	TGTGCCAGCAGTGTACAGCTTCCTAACTATGGCTACACCTTC
15	TRBJ2-3	.	few	TRBV2	CASTPRRYDPDTQYF	TGTGCCAGCACTCCAAGGAGGTATGACCCAGATACGCAGTATTTT
15	TRBJ1-3	.	few	TRBV19	CASKRQAFSGNTIYF	TGTGCCAGTAAGAGACAGGCGTTCTCTGGAAACACCATATATTTT
15	TRBJ2-7	TRBD1	few	TRBV5-8	CASRFSGTGAYEQYF	TGTGCCAGCAGATTCTCCGGGACAGGAGCCTACGAGCAGTACTTC
14	TRBJ1-6	.	.	TRBV4-2	CASSQGGINSPLHF	TGTGCCAGCAGCCAAGGGGGCATAAATTCACCCCTCCACTTT
16	TRBJ2-5	TRBD1	.	TRBV11-2	CASSLGTAGVQETQYF	TGTGCCAGCAGCTTGGGGACAGCCGGAGTCCAAGAGACCCAGTACTTC
14	TRBJ1-1	.	once	TRBV28	CASSSPHQNTEAFF	TGTGCCAGCAGTTCCCCACACCAGAACACTGAAGCTTTCTTT
16	TRBJ2-7	TRBD2	.	TRBV3-1/TRBV3-2	CASSPRLAGGSYEQYF	TGTGCCAGCAGCCCCCGACTAGCGGGGGGCTCCTACGAGCAGTACTTC
13	TRBJ1-2	TRBD1	.	TRBV28	CASRQGFNYGYTF	TGTGCCAGCAGACAGGGGTTTAACTATGGCTACACCTTC
15	TRBJ1-2	.	.	TRBV13	CASSSRQGSNYGYTF	TGTGCCAGCAGCTCCCGCCAGGGGTCCAACTATGGCTACACCTTC
17	TRBJ1-1	TRBD1	.	TRBV5-5	CASSLVGQGAQNTEAFF	TGTGCCAGCAGCTTGGTAGGGCAGGGGGCGCAGAACACTGAAGCTTTCTTT
15	TRBJ1-1	TRBD1	.	TRBV28	CASSSSQGAWTEAFF	TGTGCCAGCAGTTCGAGCCAGGGGGCATGGACTGAAGCTTTCTTT
14	TRBJ1-5	.	.	TRBV12-5	CASGLVNSYQPQHF	TGTGCTAGTGGTTTGGTTAACAGTTATCAGCCCCAGCATTTT
18	TRBJ2-3	.	.	TRBV24-1	CATSDLGRGNIFTDTQYF	TGTGCCACCAGTGATTTGGGTCGGGGGAATATCTTCACAGATACGCAGTATTTT